A single sample gave rise to the 23 T cell receptor beta chains below, sequenced in a study of T-cell reconstitution after alpha-beta-depleted transplantation in children. Library preparation (for TCRbeta) was performed with unique molecular identifiers. TCRdb processed the PCR reads anew with MiXCR; each CDR3 protein has one entry. The sample carries fewer than 550,000 distinct CDR3 sequences, about 17% recorded once. The source was PBMCs, mostly from graft donor cells, collected 360 days after TCRalphabeta/CD19-depleted stem cell transplant. These receptors were taken from a boy younger than two who had a stem cell transplant for Wiskott-Aldrich syndrome, so the T cells may come from the graft donor.

In its sample, this clonotype was seen many times. The J gene is TRBJ2-7, the V gene TRBV7-2; perhaps TRBD2 as D (5 bases). The CDR3 has 12 residues. In germline, CDR1 is SGHTA, CDR2 FQGNSA. V lost 4 bases to trimming and J lost 9 bases, with 13 bases between them. CDR3 DNA: TGTGCCAGCAGCTCGAGGGTAGGGAGGCAGTACTTC. Its protein product is CASSSRVGRQYF.

The chain uses TRBV24-1 and TRBJ2-3; D is ambiguous. The CDR3 has 17 amino acids. V lost 0 bases, J lost 2 bases, and 14 bases lay in between. Germline loops: CDR1 KGHDR, CDR2 SFDVKD. Here the CDR3 reads CATSDLTSMGNTDTQYF. DNA for the CDR3: TGTGCCACCAGTGATTTGACCTCCATGGGGAACACAGATACGCAGTATTTT.

The chain links TRBV20-1 to TRBJ2-1, with D possibly being TRBD1 or TRBD2 (6 bases each). V lost 6 bases to trimming and J lost 4 bases, with 16 bases between them. The germline gives CDR1 DFQATT, CDR2 SNEGSKA (reference sequence). CDR3 length: 14 residues. The CDR3 here is CSAGGDKTYNEQFF. The CDR3 nucleotides are TGCAGTGCCGGAGGGGACAAGACGTACAATGAGCAGTTCTTC.

The table lists this clonotype with a few counts. The V gene is TRBV5-1, the J gene TRBJ2-3; TRBD2 matches 8 bases. The germline gives CDR1 SGHRS, CDR2 YFSETQ. V dropped 1 base and J dropped 2; count of bases not matched to a gene: 6. The CDR3 runs 16 residues. CDR3 in DNA: TGCGCCAGCAGCTTGAGGGCGGGGGGCCTCACAGATACGCAGTATTTT. It translates to CASSLRAGGLTDTQYF. Together with reference TRBV5-1 and TRBJ2-3, the CDR3 gives the full variable domain: KAGVTQTPRYLIKTRGQQVTLSCSPISGHRSVSWYQQTPGQGLQFLFEYFSETQRNKGNFPGRFSGRQFSNSRSEMNVSTLELGDSALYLCASSLRAGGLTDTQYFGPGTRLTVL.

This chain uses TRBV5-1 with TRBJ2-1; 9 bases fit TRBD2. Looked up from germline, CDR1 is SGHRS and CDR2 is YFSETQ. The J segment lost 10 bases and the V segment lost 4 bases, leaving 9 bases of the junction unmatched. The CDR3 contains 14 residues. The CDR3: CASSMAGGPGEQFF. Here the CDR3 DNA reads TGCGCCAGCAGCATGGCGGGAGGGCCAGGAGAGCAGTTCTTC.

This clonotype was counted only a few times. V gene TRBV12-3 or TRBV12-4 combines with J gene TRBJ2-1, with TRBD1 as a possible D gene (6 bases). Trimming pared 3 bases from V and 6 bases from J, leaving 12 bases between. CDR3 length: 14 amino acids. This CDR3 is CASSFCQGPNEQFF. The CDR3 coding sequence is TGTGCCAGCAGTTTTTGTCAGGGGCCCAATGAGCAGTTCTTC.

The chain couples TRBV6-1 to TRBJ2-7; 8 nucleotides agree with TRBD1. The V segment lost 5 bases and the J segment 0 bases; nucleotides outside the gene matches: 3. Germline V gene data show CDR1 as MNHNS and CDR2 as SASEGT. There are 14 residues in the CDR3. Here the CDR3 reads CASSQGAFSYEQYF. CDR3 coding DNA: TGTGCCAGCAGTCAGGGGGCTTTCTCCTACGAGCAGTACTTC.

The V and J genes are TRBV20-1 and TRBJ2-3; unclear D gene. V was trimmed by 6 bases and J by 8 bases, leaving 21 bases between them. This CDR3 contains 14 residues. CDR1 and CDR2 (germline): DFQATT, SNEGSKA (reference sequence). CDR3 region: CSASPDPPSVTQYF. The CDR3 DNA sequence: TGCAGTGCCAGCCCGGACCCACCCAGTGTTACGCAGTATTTT.

The table lists this clonotype with a few counts. The gene calls are TRBV20-1 and TRBJ1-1; maybe TRBD1 (6 bases). Germline-derived CDR1 and CDR2 are DFQATT and SNEGSKA (reference sequence). The CDR3 runs 12 residues. V lost 7 bases, J lost 7 bases, and 16 bases lay in between. The CDR3 region has the DNA TGCAGTGTTTTAGCCTTGGACAGTGAAGCTTTCTTT. This translates into CSVLALDSEAFF.

This clonotype was counted between two and nine times. J is TRBJ1-1 and V is TRBV28; weak D call: TRBD1 (5 bases). The CDR3 consists of 15 residues. Per germline, CDR1 MDHEN and CDR2 SYDVKM. Trimming left V 2 bases short and J 10 bases short, with 20 bases between. CDR3 amino acids: CASSLGGTEGVRAFF. CDR3 sequence (DNA): TGTGCCAGCAGTTTAGGGGGTACAGAAGGAGTAAGAGCTTTCTTT. The complete variable domain, with remaining parts taken from reference TRBV28 and TRBJ1-1, reads DVKVTQSSRYLVKRTGEKVFLECVQDMDHENMFWYRQDPGLGLRLIYFSYDVKMKEKGDIPEGYSVSREKKERFSLILESASTNQTSMYLCASSLGGTEGVRAFFGQGTRLTVV.

This clonotype has more than one count but fewer than ten. This sequence joins TRBV28 and TRBJ2-2; possibly TRBD1 for D (5 bases). The length of the CDR3 is 17 residues. Trimming took off 3 bases at V and 0 bases at J, with 14 bases between the two ends. Germline values: CDR1 MDHEN, CDR2 SYDVKM. CDR3 nucleotides: TGTGCCAGCAGTTTCGGAAGGGGCCAGGCGAACACCGGGGAGCTGTTTTTT. Translation: CASSFGRGQANTGELFF.

This clonotype turned up a few times. The chain has TRBV28 and TRBJ2-7; 11 bases fit TRBD1. V trimming: 4 bases; J trimming: 2 bases; junction bases outside the gene matches: 4. CDR1 MDHEN and CDR2 SYDVKM come from the germline V gene. This CDR3 spans 15 amino acids. The CDR3 DNA follows: TGTGCCAGCAGTTCTTGGGACAGGGGGACCTACGAGCAGTACTTC. Protein: CASSSWDRGTYEQYF. Full variable domain (rest looked up from reference TRBV28 and TRBJ2-7): DVKVTQSSRYLVKRTGEKVFLECVQDMDHENMFWYRQDPGLGLRLIYFSYDVKMKEKGDIPEGYSVSREKKERFSLILESASTNQTSMYLCASSSWDRGTYEQYFGPGTRLTVT.

V usage is TRBV10-3 and J usage is TRBJ2-1; 9 nucleotides align to TRBD2. The CDR3 sequence is 15 residues long. Germline lookup yields CDR1 ENHRY and CDR2 SYGVKD. V shed 2 bases and J 7 bases; nucleotides not matched to a gene: 6. The CDR3 DNA is TGTGCCATCAGTGAGGTAGCGGGAGTTTGGAATGAGCAGTTCTTC. This translates into CAISEVAGVWNEQFF.

The genes are TRBV12-3 or TRBV12-4 and TRBJ2-2; 9 nucleotides match TRBD2. The CDR3 has 15 residues. The V gene end was trimmed by 5 bases and the J gene end by 8 bases; junction bases not matched to a gene: 9. CDR3 bases: TGTGCCAGCAGTCAACTCCTAGCGGGAACGGGGGAGCTGTTTTTT. Residues: CASSQLLAGTGELFF.

This clonotype was picked up a small number of times. V usage is TRBV7-9 and J usage is TRBJ2-7; D call uncertain. Germline V gene sequence: CDR1 SEHNR, CDR2 FQNEAQ (reference sequence). The CDR3 length is 12 residues. V was cut by 4 bases and J by 13 bases, with 17 bases left in between. Written as DNA, the CDR3 is TGTGCCAGCAGCTCACGCTGGGGTATCCCTTACTTC. Protein: CASSSRWGIPYF.

V and J are TRBV11-2 and TRBJ2-7; 9 nucleotides agree with TRBD2. The CDR3 contains 15 residues. In germline, CDR1 is SGHAT, CDR2 FQNNGV. Trimming cost V 1 base and J 3 bases; bases outside gene matches: 4. CDR3 residues: CASSLGISGSYEQYF. CDR3 nucleotide sequence: TGTGCCAGCAGCTTAGGCATTAGCGGGAGCTACGAGCAGTACTTC.

This clonotype was detected many times. V usage is TRBV12-3 or TRBV12-4 and J usage is TRBJ2-7, with D possibly being TRBD2 (6 bases). Trimming left V 7 bases short and J 6 bases short, with 19 bases between. CDR3 length equals 14 residues. The chain's CDR3 is CASKGLGPFSEQYF. For the CDR3, the DNA is TGTGCCAGCAAGGGACTGGGACCTTTCTCCGAGCAGTACTTC.

This clonotype was counted a few times. The chain couples TRBV5-1 to TRBJ2-2; tentative D call: TRBD1 (6 bases). The CDR3 has 16 residues. The V end was cut by 0 bases, the J end by 5 bases, with 14 bases between. The germline V gene has CDR1 SGHRS and CDR2 YFSETQ. DNA for the CDR3: TGCGCCAGCAGCTTGGATTCCAGGGGTTCAACCGGGGAGCTGTTTTTT. Its translation is CASSLDSRGSTGELFF.

This clonotype was seen more than once but under ten times. The chain employs TRBV25-1 and TRBJ2-4; possibly TRBD2 for D (5 bases). This CDR3 spans 15 amino acids. Trimming stripped 3 bases from V and 0 bases from J, with 9 bases between. From germline, CDR1 is MGHDK and CDR2 SYGVNS. The CDR3 DNA follows: TGTGCCAGCAGTGACGGGGTGAAAGCCAAAAACATTCAGTACTTC. It is translated as CASSDGVKAKNIQYF.

The V call is TRBV7-2, the J call TRBJ2-3; D is uncertain. The CDR3 has 14 amino acids. Germline V gives CDR1 SGHTA, CDR2 FQGNSA. The V end was cut by 1 base, the J end by 1 base, with 6 bases between. DNA for the CDR3: TGTGCCAGCAGCTTAGTCCATCGCACAGATACGCAGTATTTT. Amino acids: CASSLVHRTDTQYF.

This clonotype has more than one count but fewer than ten. The CDR3: CASSLLPGQAKNIQYF. The CDR3 DNA is TGTGCCAGCAGTTTACTCCCGGGACAGGCCAAAAACATTCAGTACTTC. The gene calls are TRBV27 and TRBJ2-4, with 7 bases fitting TRBD1. Germline V gene lookup returns CDR1 MNHEY and CDR2 SMNVEV (reference sequence). This CDR3 contains 16 residues. The ends lost 2 bases at V and 1 base at J; junction bases unmatched: 5.

This chain joins TRBV29-1 and TRBJ2-4; unclear D gene. Trimming pared 7 bases from V and 2 bases from J, leaving 12 bases between. The length of the CDR3 is 13 residues. CDR1 SQVTM and CDR2 ANQGSEA come from the germline V gene. Here the CDR3 reads CSAHGSTKNIQYF. Here the CDR3 DNA reads TGCAGCGCCCACGGATCCACCAAAAACATTCAGTACTTC.

The CDR3 DNA is TGTGCCAGCAGACAAGGGATGAGAGACACTGAAGCTTTCTTT. The encoded protein is CASRQGMRDTEAFF. The rearrangement joins TRBV27 to TRBJ1-1; unclear D gene. Germline CDR1 reads MNHEY; CDR2 reads SMNVEV (reference sequence). Deletions cut 6 bases from V and 3 bases from J, with 14 bases between. The length of the CDR3 is 14 residues.